These T cell receptor beta chains were read from a single sample in a study of cytomegalovirus exposure and HLA in healthy donors. Generated by immunoSEQ multiplex PCR, the TCRdb table keeps only in-frame clones and is missing some. The repertoire holds approximately 110,000 clones, with 70% to 75% as singletons. Sequencing used PBMCs. The receptors derive from a middle-aged woman in good health and CMV-seronegative. Both conserved end residues are part of each CDR3. D genes are given only for firm matches. Not all rows give a size; the values are once, few, many and, for expanded clones, a class.

v_gene: TRBV5-1
j_gene: TRBJ1-1
d_gene: .
len: 13
abundance: .
CDR3nt: TGCGCCAGCAGCTTGGTGGCGGACACTGAAGCTTTCTTT
CDR3aa: CASSLVADTEAFF

v_gene: TRBV19
j_gene: TRBJ2-1
d_gene: TRBD2
len: 15
abundance: .
CDR3nt: TGTGCCAGTAGTAGGGGCGGGAGTCCCTACAATGAGCAGTTCTTC
CDR3aa: CASSRGGSPYNEQFF

v_gene: TRBV5-4
j_gene: TRBJ1-2
d_gene: .
len: 17
abundance: .
CDR3nt: TGTGCCAGCAGCTTGGTCCGTAACATCTACAGGGAAAATGGCTACACCTTC
CDR3aa: CASSLVRNIYRENGYTF

v_gene: TRBV7-9
j_gene: TRBJ2-1
d_gene: .
len: 15
abundance: few
CDR3nt: TGTGCCAGCAGCCCTAAAAGGCGGTTCTACAATGAGCAGTTCTTC
CDR3aa: CASSPKRRFYNEQFF

v_gene: TRBV6-5
j_gene: TRBJ1-4
d_gene: TRBD1
len: 15
abundance: .
CDR3nt: TGTGCCAGCAGATCTTCAGGGGGCCCTAATGAAAAACTGTTTTTT
CDR3aa: CASRSSGGPNEKLFF

v_gene: TRBV9
j_gene: TRBJ1-1
d_gene: .
len: 15
abundance: .
CDR3nt: TGTGCCAGCGGCGTAGCTGGAATACTAAACACTGAAGCTTTCTTT
CDR3aa: CASGVAGILNTEAFF

v_gene: TRBV7-9
j_gene: TRBJ1-1
d_gene: .
len: 13
abundance: few
CDR3nt: TGTGCCAGCAGCTTGACAGCTAACACTGAAGCTTTCTTT
CDR3aa: CASSLTANTEAFF

v_gene: TRBV10-1
j_gene: TRBJ2-1
d_gene: .
len: 15
abundance: .
CDR3nt: TGCGCCAGCAGTGAATGGGACTGCTCATACAATGAGCAGTTCTTC
CDR3aa: CASSEWDCSYNEQFF

v_gene: TRBV7-9
j_gene: TRBJ1-1
d_gene: .
len: 17
abundance: few
CDR3nt: TGTGCCAGCAGCCCGCAGGGTCGTGGAGAAATGAACACTGAAGCTTTCTTT
CDR3aa: CASSPQGRGEMNTEAFF

v_gene: TRBV7-9
j_gene: TRBJ1-1
d_gene: TRBD1
len: 16
abundance: .
CDR3nt: TGTGCCAGCAGCTCCGGCAGGGGGCGGGTGAACACTGAAGCTTTCTTT
CDR3aa: CASSSGRGRVNTEAFF

v_gene: TRBV29-1
j_gene: TRBJ1-1
d_gene: .
len: 12
abundance: .
CDR3nt: TGCAGCGTAGGGGGGGTAGGGACTGAAGCTTTCTTT
CDR3aa: CSVGGVGTEAFF

v_gene: TRBV9
j_gene: TRBJ2-4
d_gene: TRBD1
len: 20
abundance: .
CDR3nt: TGTGCCAGCAGCGTAGAGGGGACAGGATATAACCAGGGGGCCAAAAACATTCAGTACTTC
CDR3aa: CASSVEGTGYNQGAKNIQYF

v_gene: TRBV28
j_gene: TRBJ2-7
d_gene: .
len: 14
abundance: .
CDR3nt: TGTGCCAGCAGTGCGACCGGCACAGGTTACGAGCAGTACTTC
CDR3aa: CASSATGTGYEQYF

v_gene: TRBV5-5
j_gene: TRBJ2-1
d_gene: TRBD2
len: 17
abundance: .
CDR3nt: TGTGCCAGCAGCTTGGGAGCGGGAGGCCCTTTAGGAAATGAGCAGTTCTTC
CDR3aa: CASSLGAGGPLGNEQFF

v_gene: TRBV9
j_gene: TRBJ1-1
d_gene: .
len: 14
abundance: .
CDR3nt: TGTGCCAGCAGCCCCCCGGGTACCACCACTGAAGCTTTCTTT
CDR3aa: CASSPPGTTTEAFF

v_gene: TRBV7-2
j_gene: TRBJ2-3
d_gene: .
len: 13
abundance: .
CDR3nt: TGTGCCAGCAGCTTACCAGGCACAGATACGCAGTATTTT
CDR3aa: CASSLPGTDTQYF

v_gene: TRBV6-6
j_gene: TRBJ1-5
d_gene: TRBD1
len: 13
abundance: once
CDR3nt: TGTGCCAGCGCGGGACAGGGGCATCAGCCCCAGCATTTT
CDR3aa: CASAGQGHQPQHF

v_gene: TRBV6-1
j_gene: TRBJ1-4
d_gene: TRBD1
len: 15
abundance: .
CDR3nt: TGTGCCAGCAGGGTACAGGGGGCAGGGAGTGAAAAACTGTTTTTT
CDR3aa: CASRVQGAGSEKLFF

v_gene: TRBV7-9
j_gene: TRBJ1-2
d_gene: TRBD1
len: 17
abundance: .
CDR3nt: TGTGCCAGCAGCCCCCGTGGAGGTACAGGGGGCGCGGGTGGCTACACCTTC
CDR3aa: CASSPRGGTGGAGGYTF

v_gene: TRBV7-9
j_gene: TRBJ2-3
d_gene: TRBD1
len: 16
abundance: .
CDR3nt: TGTGCCAGCAGCTCCCCGGGACAGGGGAGCACAGATACGCAGTATTTT
CDR3aa: CASSSPGQGSTDTQYF

v_gene: TRBV5-4
j_gene: TRBJ1-1
d_gene: .
len: 14
abundance: .
CDR3nt: TGTGCCAGCAGCTGGGGGGGGGCAAACACTGAAGCTTTCTTT
CDR3aa: CASSWGGANTEAFF

v_gene: TRBV5-1
j_gene: TRBJ2-3
d_gene: .
len: 15
abundance: .
CDR3nt: TGCGCCAGCAGCTTGGGGCAGGGAAGCACAGATACGCAGTATTTT
CDR3aa: CASSLGQGSTDTQYF

v_gene: TRBV18
j_gene: TRBJ2-5
d_gene: TRBD1
len: 15
abundance: once
CDR3nt: TGTGCCAGCTCACCACGACAGGGGGCATTTGAGACCCAGTACTTC
CDR3aa: CASSPRQGAFETQYF

v_gene: TRBV7-2
j_gene: TRBJ2-5
d_gene: .
len: 13
abundance: .
CDR3nt: TGTGCCAGCAGTCCTGGCCCTAGGGAGACCCAGTACTTC
CDR3aa: CASSPGPRETQYF